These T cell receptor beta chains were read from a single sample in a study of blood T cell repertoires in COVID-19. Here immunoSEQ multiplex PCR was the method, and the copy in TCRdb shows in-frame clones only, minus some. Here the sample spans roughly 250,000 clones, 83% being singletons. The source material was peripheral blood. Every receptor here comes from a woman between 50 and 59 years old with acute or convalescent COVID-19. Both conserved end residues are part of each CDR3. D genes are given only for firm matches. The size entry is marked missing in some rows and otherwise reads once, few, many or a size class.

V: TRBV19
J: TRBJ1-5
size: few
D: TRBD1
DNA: TGTGCCAGTAGCCCTGGACAGGGCAATCAGCCCCAGCATTTT
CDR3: CASSPGQGNQPQHF

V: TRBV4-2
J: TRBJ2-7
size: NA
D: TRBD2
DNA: TGTGCCAGCAGCCAAGATGAGGGAGGGCCGTACGAGCAGTACTTC
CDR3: CASSQDEGGPYEQYF

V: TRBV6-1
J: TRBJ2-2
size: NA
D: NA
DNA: TGTGCCAGCAGTGAAGGGGGGGTGGTCGGGGAGCTGTTTTTT
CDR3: CASSEGGVVGELFF

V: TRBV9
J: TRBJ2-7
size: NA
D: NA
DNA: TGTGCCAGCAGCGTATCGGGGACAATTGTTAACGAGCAGTACTTC
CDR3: CASSVSGTIVNEQYF

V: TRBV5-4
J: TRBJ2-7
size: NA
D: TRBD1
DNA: TGTGCCAGCAGCTTGGGACAGGGTATAAACGAGCAGTACTTC
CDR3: CASSLGQGINEQYF

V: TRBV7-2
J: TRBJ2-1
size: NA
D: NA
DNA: TGTGCCAGCAGCCGGTTAGCGGGACAGTGGAATGAGCAGTTCTTC
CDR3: CASSRLAGQWNEQFF

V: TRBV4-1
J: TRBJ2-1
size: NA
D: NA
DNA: TGCGCCAGCAGCCAAGCTCGGAATGAGCAGTTCTTC
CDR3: CASSQARNEQFF

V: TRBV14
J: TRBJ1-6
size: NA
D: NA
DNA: TGTGCCAGCAGCCAAGATACCCGGAGGGCGCATAATTCACCCCTCCACTTT
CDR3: CASSQDTRRAHNSPLHF

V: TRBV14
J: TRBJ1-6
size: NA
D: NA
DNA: TGTGCCAGCAGTCGTACAGCTTCACCCCTCCACTTT
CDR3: CASSRTASPLHF

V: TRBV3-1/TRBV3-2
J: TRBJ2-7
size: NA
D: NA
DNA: TGTGCCAGCAGCCAGTTTCAAACCTACGAGCAGTACTTC
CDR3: CASSQFQTYEQYF

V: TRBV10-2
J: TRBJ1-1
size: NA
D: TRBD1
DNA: TGCGCCAGCAGCGCTCAGGGGGGCACTGAAGCTTTCTTT
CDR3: CASSAQGGTEAFF

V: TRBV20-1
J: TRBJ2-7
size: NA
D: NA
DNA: TGCAGTGCTAGTACAGCTTACGAGCAGTACTTC
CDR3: CSASTAYEQYF

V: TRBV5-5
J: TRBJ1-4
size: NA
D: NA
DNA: TGTGCCAGCAGCTCGAGAGCCGCAACTAATGAAAAACTGTTTTTT
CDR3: CASSSRAATNEKLFF

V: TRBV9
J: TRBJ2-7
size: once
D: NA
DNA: TGTGCCAGCAGCGCCGCCCCGGACTATACCTACGAGCAGTACTTC
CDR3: CASSAAPDYTYEQYF

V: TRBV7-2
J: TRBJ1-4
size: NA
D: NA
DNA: TGTGCCAGCAGCACCGAGGGGGTCGCACACGAAAAACTGTTTTTT
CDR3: CASSTEGVAHEKLFF

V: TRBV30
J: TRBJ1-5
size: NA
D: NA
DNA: TGTGCCTGGAATGACAGAAGCAATCAGCCCCAGCATTTT
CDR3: CAWNDRSNQPQHF

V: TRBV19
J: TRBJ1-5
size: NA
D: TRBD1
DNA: TGTGCCAGTAGACCATGGGACAGGGCATCCAGTCAGCCCCAGCATTTT
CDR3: CASRPWDRASSQPQHF

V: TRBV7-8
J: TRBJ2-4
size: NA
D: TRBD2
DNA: TGTGCCAGCACCTCACGGGGGGGGTTTGACATTCAGTACTTC
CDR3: CASTSRGGFDIQYF

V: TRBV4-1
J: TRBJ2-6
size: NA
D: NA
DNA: TGCGCCAGCAGCCAAGATCGGGGGTCTGGGGCCAACGTCCTGACTTTC
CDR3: CASSQDRGSGANVLTF

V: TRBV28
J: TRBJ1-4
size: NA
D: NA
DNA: TGTGCCAGCAGTTTACCAGGGCCTGCAACTAATGAAAAACTGTTTTTT
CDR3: CASSLPGPATNEKLFF

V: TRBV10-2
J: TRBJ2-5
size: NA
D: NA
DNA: TGCGCCAGCAGTGATAGCCAGGGGATACAAGAGACCCAGTACTTC
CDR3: CASSDSQGIQETQYF

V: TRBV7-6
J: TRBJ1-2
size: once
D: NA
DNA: TGTGCCAGCAGCCCCGCGGGGCTCTCTCGTGGCTACACCTTC
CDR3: CASSPAGLSRGYTF

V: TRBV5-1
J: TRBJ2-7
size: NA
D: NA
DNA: TGCGCCAGCAGCTTAATAGGAGGAGACTCCTACGAGCAGTACTTC
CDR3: CASSLIGGDSYEQYF

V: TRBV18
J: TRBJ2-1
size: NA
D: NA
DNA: TGTGCCAGCTCATTATCAGCGGTCGATGAGCAGTTCTTC
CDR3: CASSLSAVDEQFF

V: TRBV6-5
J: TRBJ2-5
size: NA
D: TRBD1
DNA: TGTGCCAGCAGTCTGACAGGGGGCCAAGAGACCCAGTACTTC
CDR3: CASSLTGGQETQYF

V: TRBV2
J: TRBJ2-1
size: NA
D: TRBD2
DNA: TGTGCCAGCAACGCGGGAGGGTACAATGAGCAGTTCTTC
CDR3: CASNAGGYNEQFF

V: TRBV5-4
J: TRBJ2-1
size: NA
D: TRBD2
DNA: TGTGCCAGCAGCTCCGGGACTAGTCCCAATGAGCAGTTCTTC
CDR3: CASSSGTSPNEQFF

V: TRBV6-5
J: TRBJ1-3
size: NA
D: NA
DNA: TGTGCCAGCAGTTACTCGAGAGGAACCTCTGGAAACACCATATATTTT
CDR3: CASSYSRGTSGNTIYF

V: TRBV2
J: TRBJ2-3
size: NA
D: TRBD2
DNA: TGTGCCAGCACGGGGGGGACATCCACAGATACGCAGTATTTT
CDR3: CASTGGTSTDTQYF

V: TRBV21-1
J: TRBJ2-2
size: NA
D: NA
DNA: TGTGCCAGCAGCAAAGTTTACGGGACTTGCACCGGGGAGCTGTTTTTT
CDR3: CASSKVYGTCTGELFF

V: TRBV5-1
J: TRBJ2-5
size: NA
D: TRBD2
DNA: TGCGCCAGCAGCTTGGCCGCGGCGGGGGGACAACAAGAGACCCAGTACTTC
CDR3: CASSLAAAGGQQETQYF

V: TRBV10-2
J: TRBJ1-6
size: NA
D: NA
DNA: TGCGCCAGCAATCCGGACAGTCTGGGTTCACCCCTCCACTTT
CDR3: CASNPDSLGSPLHF

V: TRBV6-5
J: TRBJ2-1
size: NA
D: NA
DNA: TGTGCCAGCAGCGCGCGGTACAATGAGCAGTTCTTC
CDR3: CASSARYNEQFF